This T cell receptor (beta chain) derives from a study of blood T cell repertoires in COVID-19. In the study's own analysis: Amplification of reference gene primers was used by the study to estimate nucleated cell counts. The protocol was immunoSEQ multiplex PCR, while the TCRdb copy is restricted to in-frame clones and leaves out a portion. V and J calls and clone size follow that table, whereas D and trimming were derived from the DNA. The repertoire holds approximately 73,000 clones, approximately 92% seen once, with roughly 9.6% in the top ten. CDR1 is MNHEY, CDR2 SVGAGI, per germline. The CDR3 runs 12 residues. Trimming left V 6 bases short and J 1 base short, with 6 bases between.

This TCR derives from an elderly man with acute or convalescent COVID-19. Sequenced: peripheral blood. V gene TRBV6-5 combines with J gene TRBJ1-1; possible D gene TRBD1, 5 bases. In DNA, the CDR3 is TGTGCCAGCAGGACAGCGAACACTGAAGCTTTCTTT. Protein sequence: CASRTANTEAFF.